This T cell receptor (beta chain) was recorded in a study of cytotoxic CD8 clonotypes in ibrutinib-treated CLL. Here immunoSEQ multiplex PCR was the method, and the copy in TCRdb shows in-frame clones only, minus some. The table records roughly 200,000 clones, 70% of them present only once. CDR1 and CDR2 from the germline V gene are MDHEN and SYDVKM. V was trimmed by 8 bases and J by 4 bases, leaving 20 bases between them. The length of the CDR3 is 15 residues. The chain carries TRBV28 and TRBJ1-2, with a tentative D call TRBD1 (6 bases). The sample was PBMCs, taken after 12 months of ibrutinib treatment. This TCR derives from a human donor with chronic lymphocytic leukemia. The CDR3 spells CASPRRGGRLYGYTF. In DNA form, the CDR3 reads TGTGCCAGCCCTCGCCGGGGGGGGCGCCTCTATGGCTACACCTTC.